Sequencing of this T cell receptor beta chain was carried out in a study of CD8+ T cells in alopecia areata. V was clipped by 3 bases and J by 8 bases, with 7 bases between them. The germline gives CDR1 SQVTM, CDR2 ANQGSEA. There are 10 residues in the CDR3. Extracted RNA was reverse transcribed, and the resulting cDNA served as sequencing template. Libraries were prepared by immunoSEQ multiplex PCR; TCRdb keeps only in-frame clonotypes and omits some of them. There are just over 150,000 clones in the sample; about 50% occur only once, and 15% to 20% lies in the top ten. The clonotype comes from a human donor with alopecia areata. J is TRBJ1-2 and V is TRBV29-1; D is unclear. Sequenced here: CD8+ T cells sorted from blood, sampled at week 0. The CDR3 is CSVESRGYTF. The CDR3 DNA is TGCAGCGTTGAGTCCAGGGGCTACACCTTC.